The table lists the clone carrying this TCR beta chain with a few counts. What it recognizes is unknown. The record originates from a study of human T cells and chemical hapten exposure. Study summary: DPC at 0.01% went onto the upper back in patch tests, read at 6 days. Study-wide results and limits: Relative to controls, expanded TCRs formed significantly more large CDR3 similarity clusters. Expanded TCR counts at PT1 went up together with patch test score, a positive correlation.

For the library, individual cDNA molecules each received unique molecular identifiers. TCRdb re-analysed the RACE reads in MiXCR, keeping a single row per CDR3 protein. Of roughly 100,000 distinct CDR3 sequences listed, approximately 10% are singletons. Germline CDR1 SGHNT, CDR2 YYREEE (reference sequence). After removal of 5 bases from V and 8 bases from J, the junction contained 12 bases not matched to a gene. This CDR3 has 16 amino acids. This sample's time point: patch test 1, 2 weeks after DPC sensitization. Treatment of the sample: therapeutic diphenylcyclopropenone sensitization with weekly scalp DPC.

This sample comprised whole blood, obtained in connection with sensitization to the hapten diphenylcyclopropenone (DPC). The rearrangement uses TRBV5-4 and TRBJ2-1; 11 bases map to TRBD2. The TCR was taken from a woman aged 40 to 50 with alopecia areata. Some clones in this sample may be carry-over from other donors' samples. The CDR3 DNA reads TGTGCCAGCAGTCAAATTTTACTAGCGGGAGTAGATGAGCAGTTCTTC. Translated, it gives CASSQILLAGVDEQFF. Variable domain in full (rest from reference TRBV5-4 and TRBJ2-1): ETGVTQSPTHLIKTRGQQVTLRCSSQSGHNTVSWYQQALGQGPQFIFQYYREEENGRGNFPPRFSGLQFPNYSSELNVNALELDDSALYLCASSQILLAGVDEQFFGPGTRLTVL.